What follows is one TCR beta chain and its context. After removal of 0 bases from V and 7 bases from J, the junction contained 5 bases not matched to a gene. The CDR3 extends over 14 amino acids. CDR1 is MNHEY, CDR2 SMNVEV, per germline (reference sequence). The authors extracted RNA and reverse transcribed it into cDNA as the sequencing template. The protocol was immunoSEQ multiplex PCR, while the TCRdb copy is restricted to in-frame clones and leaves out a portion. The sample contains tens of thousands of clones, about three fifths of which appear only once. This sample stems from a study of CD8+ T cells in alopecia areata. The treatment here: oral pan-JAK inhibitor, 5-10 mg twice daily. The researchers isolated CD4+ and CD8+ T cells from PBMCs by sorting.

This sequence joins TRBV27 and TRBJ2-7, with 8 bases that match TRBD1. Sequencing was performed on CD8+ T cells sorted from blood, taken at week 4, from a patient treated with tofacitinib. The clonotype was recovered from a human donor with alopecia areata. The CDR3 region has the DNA TGTGCCAGCAGTTTATCGCAGGGGGCGAGGGAGCAGTACTTC. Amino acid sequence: CASSLSQGAREQYF.